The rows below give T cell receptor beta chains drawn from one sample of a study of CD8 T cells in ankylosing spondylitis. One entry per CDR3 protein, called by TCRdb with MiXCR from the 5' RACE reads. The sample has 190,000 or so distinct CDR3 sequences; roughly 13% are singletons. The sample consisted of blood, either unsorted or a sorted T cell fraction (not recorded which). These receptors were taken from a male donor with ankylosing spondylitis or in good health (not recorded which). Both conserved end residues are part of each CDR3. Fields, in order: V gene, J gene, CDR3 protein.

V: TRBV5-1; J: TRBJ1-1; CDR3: CASSLNPWDGNTEAFF
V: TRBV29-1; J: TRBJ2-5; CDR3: CSALGQGAGETQYF
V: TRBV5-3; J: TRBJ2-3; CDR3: CARSFFGIQGVVADTQYF
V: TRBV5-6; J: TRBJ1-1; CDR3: CASSLAARAHTEAFF
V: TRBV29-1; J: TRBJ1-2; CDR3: CSVFLSQGWANYGYTF
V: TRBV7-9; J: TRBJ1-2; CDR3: CASGPGLGYGYTF
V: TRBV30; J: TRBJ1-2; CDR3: CAWSEDRDYGYTF
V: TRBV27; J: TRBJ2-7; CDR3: CASSLGSGPYEQYF
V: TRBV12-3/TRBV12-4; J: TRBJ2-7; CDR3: CASRGQGVEQYF
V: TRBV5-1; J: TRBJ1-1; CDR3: CASSLGGLTRLNTEAFF
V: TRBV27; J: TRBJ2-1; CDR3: CASSLAYEQFF
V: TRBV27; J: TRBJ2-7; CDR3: CASSLSPHYNEQYF
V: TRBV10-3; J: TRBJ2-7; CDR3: CAIWGGYEQYF
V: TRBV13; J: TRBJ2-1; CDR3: CASSRSSGGHYNEQFF
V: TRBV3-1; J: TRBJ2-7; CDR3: CASSQPYGLAGYEQYF
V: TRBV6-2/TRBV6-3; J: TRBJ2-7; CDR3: CASRGLRAGVVTDLSPSYEQYF
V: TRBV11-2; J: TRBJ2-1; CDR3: CASSFPMGGRASFYNEQFF
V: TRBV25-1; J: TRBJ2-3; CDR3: CASSEYGLQGAQEGWITDTQYF
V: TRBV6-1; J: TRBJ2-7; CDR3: CASSGGGGGSYEQYF
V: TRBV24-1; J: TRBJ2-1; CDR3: CATSDSSGHSEQFF
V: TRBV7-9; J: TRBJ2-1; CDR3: CASSSEPGNFIEQFF
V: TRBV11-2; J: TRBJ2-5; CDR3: CASGGINYPQETQYF
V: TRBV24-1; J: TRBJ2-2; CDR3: CATSDSGGLAGGSTGELFF
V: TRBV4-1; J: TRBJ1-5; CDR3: CASSQEGTGRAQPQHF
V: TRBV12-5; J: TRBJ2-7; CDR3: CASGFGTLYEQYF
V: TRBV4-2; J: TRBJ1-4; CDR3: CASSSSPGTGGEKLFF
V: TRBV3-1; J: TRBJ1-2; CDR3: CASSSSWEGSLLF
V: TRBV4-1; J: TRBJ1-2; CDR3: CASSQDTQNYGYTF
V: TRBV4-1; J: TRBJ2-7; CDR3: CASSLDPGGEQYF
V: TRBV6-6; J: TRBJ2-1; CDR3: CASSPSNNEQFF
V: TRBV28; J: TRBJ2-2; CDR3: CASIAGTGELFF
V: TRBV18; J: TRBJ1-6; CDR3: CASSPTRVIEPLHF
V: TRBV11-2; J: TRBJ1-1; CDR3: CASSFLQGAEAFF
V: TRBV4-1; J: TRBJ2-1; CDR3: CASSQDPSGGPPNEQFF
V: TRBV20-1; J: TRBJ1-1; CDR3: CSVRELGQGRTEAFF
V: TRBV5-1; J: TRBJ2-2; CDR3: CASSGGPYTGELFF
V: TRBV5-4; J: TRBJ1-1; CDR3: CASSLGFLGGMNTEAFF
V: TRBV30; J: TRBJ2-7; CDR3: CAWSVGAGAYEQYF
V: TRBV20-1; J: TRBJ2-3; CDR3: CSASNGQGPTDTQYF
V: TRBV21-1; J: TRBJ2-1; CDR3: CASSHNPQRGGGSYNEQFF
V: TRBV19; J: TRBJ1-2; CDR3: CASNGVGSGYTF
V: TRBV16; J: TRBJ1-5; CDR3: CASSQWPDNQPQHF
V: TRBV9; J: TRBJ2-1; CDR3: CASSVRGGYNEQFF
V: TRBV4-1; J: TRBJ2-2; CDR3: CASSQHRGGTGELFF
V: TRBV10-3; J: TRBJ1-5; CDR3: CAISEDRGSNQPQHF
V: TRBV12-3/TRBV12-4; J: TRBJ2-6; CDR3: CASSFPGGVLGANVLTF
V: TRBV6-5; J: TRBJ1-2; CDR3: CASRPTGGGYGYTF
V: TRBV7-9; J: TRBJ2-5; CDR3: CASSFRLAGGVQETQYF
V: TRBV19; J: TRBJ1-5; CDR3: CASSFGGSQPQHF
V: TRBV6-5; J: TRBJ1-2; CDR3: CASSYMGEGYTF
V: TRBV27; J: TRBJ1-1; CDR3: CASSPQPRGSEAFF
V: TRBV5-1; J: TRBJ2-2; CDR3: CASSLEGNPGELFF